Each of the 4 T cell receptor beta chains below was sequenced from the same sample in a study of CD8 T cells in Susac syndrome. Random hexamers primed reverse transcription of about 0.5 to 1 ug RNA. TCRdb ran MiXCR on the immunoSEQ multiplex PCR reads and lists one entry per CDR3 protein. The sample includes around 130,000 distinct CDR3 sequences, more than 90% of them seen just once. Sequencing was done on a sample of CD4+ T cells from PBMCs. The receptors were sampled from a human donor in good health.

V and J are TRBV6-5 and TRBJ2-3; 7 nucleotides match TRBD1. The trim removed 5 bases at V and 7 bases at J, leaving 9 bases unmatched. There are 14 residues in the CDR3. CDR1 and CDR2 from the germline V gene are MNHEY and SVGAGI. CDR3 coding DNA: TGTGCCAGCAGTCAAGACAGGGTCAGGAATACGCAGTATTTT. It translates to CASSQDRVRNTQYF.

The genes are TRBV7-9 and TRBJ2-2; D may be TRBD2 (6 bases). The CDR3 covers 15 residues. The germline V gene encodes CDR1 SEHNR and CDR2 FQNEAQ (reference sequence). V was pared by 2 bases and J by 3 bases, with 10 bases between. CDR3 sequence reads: CASSLRGGDTGELFF. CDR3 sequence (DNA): TGTGCCAGCAGCTTACGGGGAGGCGACACCGGGGAGCTGTTTTTT.

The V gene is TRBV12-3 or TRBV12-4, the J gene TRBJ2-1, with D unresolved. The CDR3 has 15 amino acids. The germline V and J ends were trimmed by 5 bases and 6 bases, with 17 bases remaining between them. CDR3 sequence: CASSLKLQIPNEQFF. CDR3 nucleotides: TGTGCCAGCAGTCTTAAGTTGCAGATCCCCAATGAGCAGTTCTTC.

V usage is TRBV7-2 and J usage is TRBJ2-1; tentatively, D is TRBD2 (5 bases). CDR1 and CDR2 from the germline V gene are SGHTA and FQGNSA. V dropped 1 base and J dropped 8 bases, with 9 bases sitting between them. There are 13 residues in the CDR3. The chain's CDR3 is CASSLDGLHEQFF. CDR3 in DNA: TGTGCCAGCAGCTTAGACGGACTCCATGAGCAGTTCTTC.